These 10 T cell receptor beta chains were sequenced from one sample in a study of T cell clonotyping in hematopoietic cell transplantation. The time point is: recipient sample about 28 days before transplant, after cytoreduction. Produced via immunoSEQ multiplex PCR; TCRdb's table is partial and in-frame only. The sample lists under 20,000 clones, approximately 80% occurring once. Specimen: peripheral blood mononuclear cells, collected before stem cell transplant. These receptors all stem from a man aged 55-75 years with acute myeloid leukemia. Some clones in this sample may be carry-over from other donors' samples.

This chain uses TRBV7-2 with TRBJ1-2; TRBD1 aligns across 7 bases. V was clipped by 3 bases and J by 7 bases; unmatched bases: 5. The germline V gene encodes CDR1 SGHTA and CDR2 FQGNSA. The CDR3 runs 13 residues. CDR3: CASSFLRGGGYTF. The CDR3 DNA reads TGTGCCAGCAGCTTCCTCAGGGGGGGTGGCTACACCTTC.

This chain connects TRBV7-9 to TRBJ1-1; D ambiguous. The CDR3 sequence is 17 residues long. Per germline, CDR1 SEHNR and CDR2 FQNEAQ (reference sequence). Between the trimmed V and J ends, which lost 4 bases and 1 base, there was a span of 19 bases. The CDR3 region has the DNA TGTGCCAGCAGCTCCCCGATGGGCAACGTCGGGAACACTGAAGCTTTCTTT. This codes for CASSSPMGNVGNTEAFF.

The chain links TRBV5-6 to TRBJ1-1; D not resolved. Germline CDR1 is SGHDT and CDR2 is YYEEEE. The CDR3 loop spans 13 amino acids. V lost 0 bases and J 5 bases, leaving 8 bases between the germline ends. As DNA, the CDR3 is TGTGCCAGCAGCTTGGACGGTGGAACTGAAGCTTTCTTT. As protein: CASSLDGGTEAFF. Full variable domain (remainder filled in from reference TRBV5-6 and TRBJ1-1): DAGVTQSPTHLIKTRGQQVTLRCSPKSGHDTVSWYQQALGQGPQFIFQYYEEEERQRGNFPDRFSGHQFPNYSSELNVNALLLGDSALYLCASSLDGGTEAFFGQGTRLTVV.

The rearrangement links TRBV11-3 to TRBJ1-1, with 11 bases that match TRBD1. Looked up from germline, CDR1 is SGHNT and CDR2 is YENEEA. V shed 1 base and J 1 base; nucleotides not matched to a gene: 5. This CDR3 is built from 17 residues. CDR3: CASSLGTGGFGNTEAFF. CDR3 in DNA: TGTGCCAGCAGCTTAGGGACAGGGGGCTTTGGGAACACTGAAGCTTTCTTT.

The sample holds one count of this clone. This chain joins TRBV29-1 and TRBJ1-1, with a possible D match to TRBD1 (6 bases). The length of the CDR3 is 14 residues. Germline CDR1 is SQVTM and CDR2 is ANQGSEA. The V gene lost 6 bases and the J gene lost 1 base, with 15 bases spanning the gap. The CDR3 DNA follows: TGCAGCGTCCTGCGGCGGGGGCAGAACACTGAAGCTTTCTTT. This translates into CSVLRRGQNTEAFF.

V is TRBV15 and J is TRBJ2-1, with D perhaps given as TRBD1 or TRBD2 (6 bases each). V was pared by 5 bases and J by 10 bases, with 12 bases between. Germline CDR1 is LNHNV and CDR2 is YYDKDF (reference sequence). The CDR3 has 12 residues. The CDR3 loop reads CATSWDGGEQFF. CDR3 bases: TGTGCCACCAGCTGGGACGGGGGCGAGCAGTTCTTC.

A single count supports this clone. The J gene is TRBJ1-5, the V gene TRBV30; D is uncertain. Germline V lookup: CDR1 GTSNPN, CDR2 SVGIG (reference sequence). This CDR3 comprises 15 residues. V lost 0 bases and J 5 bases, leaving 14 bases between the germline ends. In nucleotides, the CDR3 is TGTGCCTGGAGTGTTGGTCCTGGCGGTTATCAGCCCCAGCATTTT. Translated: CAWSVGPGGYQPQHF.

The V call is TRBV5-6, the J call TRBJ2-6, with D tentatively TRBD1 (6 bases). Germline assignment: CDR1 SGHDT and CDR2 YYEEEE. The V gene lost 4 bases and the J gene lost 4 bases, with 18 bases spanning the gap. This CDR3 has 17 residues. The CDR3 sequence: CASSLGTLRTGANVLTF. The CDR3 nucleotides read TGTGCCAGCAGCCTCGGGACATTGAGGACCGGGGCCAACGTCCTGACTTTC.

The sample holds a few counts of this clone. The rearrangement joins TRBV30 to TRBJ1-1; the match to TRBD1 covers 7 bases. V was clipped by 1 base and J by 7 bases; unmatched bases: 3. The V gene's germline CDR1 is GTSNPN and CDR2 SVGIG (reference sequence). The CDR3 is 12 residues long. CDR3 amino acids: CAWSANRGEAFF. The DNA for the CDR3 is TGTGCCTGGAGTGCGAACAGGGGTGAAGCTTTCTTT.

This CDR3 reads CASSKAGDGEKLFF. The CDR3, as DNA: TGTGCCAGCAGTAAGGCAGGGGACGGTGAAAAACTGTTTTTT. J is TRBJ1-4 and V is TRBV6-5; TRBD1 is a possible D gene (6 bases). The germline CDR1 and CDR2 sequences are MNHEY and SVGAGI. CDR3 size: 14 residues. With 5 bases removed from V and 7 bases from J, the gap between germline ends came to 14 bases.